This T cell receptor (beta chain) was recovered during a study of T cells after yellow fever vaccination. Study-level results: Bulk-population clonotypes that are abundant could appear as contaminants in FACS-sorted repertoires. The booster saw the reappearance of most primary-vaccination clones (approximately 96% CD4, about 90% CD8).

In making TCR cDNA, 5'RACE template switching added a universal primer site and UMIs to it. One entry per CDR3 protein, called by TCRdb with MiXCR from the 5' RACE reads. The sample has roughly 140,000 distinct CDR3 sequences; less than 9.5% are singletons. Regarding this clonotype: Its target is unknown.

The sequence derives from a man aged 25 to 40 who received the YFV17D yellow fever vaccine. Sample: CD4+ T cells sorted from PBMCs, taken 5 days after the yellow fever booster vaccination.

CDR3 sequence: CAWMRRTGGQETQYF. For the CDR3, the DNA is TGTGCCTGGATGAGGAGGACAGGTGGTCAAGAGACCCAGTACTTC. The chain has TRBV30 and TRBJ2-5, with 7 bases fitting TRBD1. Germline CDR1 is GTSNPN and CDR2 is SVGIG (reference sequence). CDR3 size: 15 residues. V shed 4 bases, J shed 2 bases, and the junction held 10 bases outside the gene matches.